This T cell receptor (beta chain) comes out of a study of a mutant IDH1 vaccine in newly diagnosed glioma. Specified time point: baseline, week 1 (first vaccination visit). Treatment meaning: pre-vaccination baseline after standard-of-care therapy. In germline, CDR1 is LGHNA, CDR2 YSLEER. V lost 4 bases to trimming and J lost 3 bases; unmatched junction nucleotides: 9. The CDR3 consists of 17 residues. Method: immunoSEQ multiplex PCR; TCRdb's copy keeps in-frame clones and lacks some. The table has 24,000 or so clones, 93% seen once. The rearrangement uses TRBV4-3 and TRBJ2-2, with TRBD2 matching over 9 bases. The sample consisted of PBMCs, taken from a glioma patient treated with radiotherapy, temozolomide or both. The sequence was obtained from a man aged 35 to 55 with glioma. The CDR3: CASSPLGAGGYTGELFF. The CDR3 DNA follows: TGCGCCAGCAGCCCCCTAGGTGCGGGGGGGTACACCGGGGAGCTGTTTTTT.